This T cell receptor beta chain was captured by sequencing in a study of blood T cell repertoires in COVID-19. Study-level background: PBMCs, B-cell-depleted T cells, or T cells were the source of the cDNA or gDNA that made up the material.

In the original workflow: Reference gene primer amplification gave nucleated cell count estimates. The method was immunoSEQ multiplex PCR; TCRdb's version includes in-frame clones alone and lacks a portion of them. V, J and clone size reflect that table, while D and trimming were determined from the DNA. The sample has under 200,000 clones; 80% are singletons. Enrollees, about 18 to 89 years old, lived in 20 to 25 US areas. Assignment of participants to cohorts was predicated upon participant-reported clinical history. Trimming took 3 bases from V and 8 from J; bases not matched to a gene: 5. Germline V gene lookup returns CDR1 MNHEY and CDR2 SMNVEV (reference sequence). The CDR3 runs 13 residues.

Sequenced sample: PBMCs or T cells enriched from blood (not recorded which). The receptor was derived from a woman in her sixties or seventies who had recovered from COVID-19. J is TRBJ1-2 and V is TRBV27, with 8 nucleotides matching TRBD1. The CDR3 DNA follows: TGTGCCAGCAGTTTGTCACAGGGGGGCGGCTACACCTTC. This translates into CASSLSQGGGYTF.